This T cell receptor beta chain was identified in a study of cytomegalovirus exposure and HLA in healthy donors. As concerns this clone: Its specificity is not known.

Overall study results and limits: What a later analysis reportedly showed was that an Asian-associated ancestry cluster had fewer N-insertions than the approximately 670-donor mean.

The CDR3 is 13 residues long. V lost 5 bases to trimming and J lost 5 bases, with 12 bases between them. Germline values: CDR1 SGHTA, CDR2 FQGTGA. It was with 60 Vbeta and 13 Jbeta primers that the PCR ran. Sequencing used immunoSEQ multiplex PCR; TCRdb keeps in-frame clones, though not all of them. This sample has more than 130,000 clones, with about 80% found just once. Sequences were obtained from PBMCs. The clonotype was recovered from a man between 18 and 35 years old in good health and CMV-seronegative. The chain recombines TRBV7-3 with TRBJ1-1; D unresolved. The CDR3 coding sequence is TGTGCCAGCAGCCCCGTGGAGGGAACTGAAGCTTTCTTT. Residues: CASSPVEGTEAFF.